Listed here are 32 T cell receptor beta chains from one sample, sequenced in a study of CD8 T cells in ankylosing spondylitis. Study-wide results and caveats: A TCR beta motif of fewer than ten highly homologous variants appeared characteristic of ankylosing spondylitis blood.

TCRdb recomputed calls from the 5' RACE reads with MiXCR, one row per CDR3 protein. This table has hundreds of thousands of distinct CDR3 sequences, 12% appearing once. These receptors' antigens are unknown. Input material: blood, either unsorted or a sorted T cell fraction (not recorded which). These receptors originate from a male donor with ankylosing spondylitis.

This clonotype was seen a handful of times. The J gene is TRBJ1-1, the V gene TRBV6-2 or TRBV6-3; D not resolved. CDR1 is MNHEY and CDR2 is SVGEGT in the germline V gene. The CDR3 is 15 residues long. Trimming pared 8 bases from V and 5 bases from J, leaving 21 bases between. The CDR3 DNA sequence: TGTGCCAGCGGTGGGGTTGCATATCGACGGACTGAAGCTTTCTTT. It is translated as CASGGVAYRRTEAFF.

This clonotype was found a few times. The chain employs TRBV7-3 and TRBJ2-1; 7 positions match TRBD2. The germline CDR1 and CDR2 sequences are SGHTA and FQGTGA. V gave up 0 bases and J gave up 7 bases; unmatched junction bases: 3. This CDR3 region has 14 residues. CDR3 coding DNA: TGTGCCAGCAGCTTAACGGGGGGGAGAAATGAGCAGTTCTTC. This translates into CASSLTGGRNEQFF.

Ten or more counts support this clonotype. This chain uses TRBV20-1 with TRBJ1-5; D is undetermined. Trimming stripped 0 bases from V and 5 bases from J, with 8 bases between. CDR1 and CDR2 from the germline V gene are DFQATT and SNEGSKA (reference sequence). CDR3 size: 13 residues. The chain's CDR3 is CSARDDIDQPQHF. The CDR3 region has the DNA TGCAGTGCTAGAGATGACATAGATCAGCCCCAGCATTTT.

In this sample, this clonotype turned up a few times. The CDR3 is CATSDPRDSSYEQYF. The CDR3 nucleotides are TGTGCCACCAGTGACCCCCGGGACAGTTCCTACGAGCAGTACTTC. The chain links TRBV24-1 to TRBJ2-7; 7 nucleotides line up with TRBD1. This CDR3 region has 15 residues. The ends lost 4 bases at V and 1 base at J; junction bases unmatched: 6. The V gene's germline CDR1 is KGHDR and CDR2 SFDVKD.

This chain uses TRBV24-1 with TRBJ2-3, with D possibly called TRBD1 or TRBD2 (5 bases each). Germline assignment: CDR1 KGHDR and CDR2 SFDVKD. There are 13 residues in the CDR3. V shed 7 bases and J shed 4 bases, with 11 bases lying between them. The CDR3 nucleotides are TGTGCCACCAGACGGGACGGATCAGATACGCAGTATTTT. This translates into CATRRDGSDTQYF.

In this sample, this clonotype turned up a few times. The V and J genes are TRBV13 and TRBJ2-5; D unresolved. Germline CDR1 is PRHDT and CDR2 is FYEKMQ (reference sequence). The V gene lost 1 base and the J gene lost 5 bases, with 11 bases spanning the gap. This CDR3 comprises 14 residues. In DNA form, the CDR3 reads TGTGCCAGCAGCTTAGTGGCTGGGTTGGAGACCCAGTACTTC. This translates into CASSLVAGLETQYF. Full variable domain (remainder filled in from reference TRBV13 and TRBJ2-5): AAGVIQSPRHLIKEKRETATLKCYPIPRHDTVYWYQQGPGQDPQFLISFYEKMQSDKGSIPDRFSAQQFSDYHSELNMSSLELGDSALYFCASSLVAGLETQYFGPGTRLLVL.

This clonotype was detected a few times. The chain joins TRBV20-1 to TRBJ1-4, with a tentative D call TRBD1 (5 bases). The CDR3 totals 14 residues. The V gene's germline CDR1 is DFQATT and CDR2 SNEGSKA (reference sequence). V was shortened by 2 bases and J by 8 bases, with 15 bases between the two germline ends. CDR3 bases: TGCAGTGCTAGAAGGGCAGGGATGGGAGAAAAACTGTTTTTT. It encodes CSARRAGMGEKLFF.

This clonotype showed up many times. This chain connects TRBV12-3 or TRBV12-4 to TRBJ1-2; no clear D gene. This CDR3 spans 12 amino acids. With 3 bases removed from V and 0 bases from J, the gap between germline ends came to 2 bases. CDR3 loop: CASSFSNYGYTF. The CDR3 DNA reads as TGTGCCAGCAGTTTCTCTAACTATGGCTACACCTTC.

This clonotype was observed a few times. The chain is built from TRBV12-3 or TRBV12-4 and TRBJ1-5; D not resolved. CDR3 length: 13 residues. The V and J ends lost 7 bases and 6 bases respectively, with 13 bases between them. The CDR3 DNA reads as TGTGCCAGCACCCTCTTAGGTGGTCAGCCCCAGCATTTT. It codes for CASTLLGGQPQHF.

The J gene is TRBJ2-2, the V gene TRBV20-1, with 9 positions matching TRBD1. Germline assignment: CDR1 DFQATT and CDR2 SNEGSKA (reference sequence). V was clipped by 6 bases and J by 3 bases; unmatched bases: 11. The CDR3 runs to 16 residues. Here the CDR3 reads CSAVGQGMSYTGELFF. The CDR3 region has the DNA TGCAGTGCGGTCGGACAGGGGATGTCATACACCGGGGAGCTGTTTTTT.

The chain is built from TRBV5-6 and TRBJ2-5; 7 bases are a match to TRBD1. The V gene's germline CDR1 is SGHDT and CDR2 YYEEEE. J lost 5 bases, V lost 4 bases, and 8 bases had no gene match. The CDR3 runs 14 residues. DNA for the CDR3: TGTGCCAGCAGCACGACAGGGTCTGAGGAGACCCAGTACTTC. It is translated as CASSTTGSEETQYF.

The rearrangement joins TRBV6-5 to TRBJ1-4; no reliable D call. V shed 2 bases and J shed 2 bases, with 9 bases lying between them. CDR3 length equals 15 residues. CDR1 is MNHEY, CDR2 SVGAGI, per germline. DNA of the CDR3: TGTGCCAGCAGTTACGGTTGGCAGACTAATGAAAAACTGTTTTTT. It yields the protein CASSYGWQTNEKLFF.

In its sample, this clonotype was seen many times. The rearrangement uses TRBV20-1 and TRBJ2-3, with D possibly matching TRBD2 (5 bases). Germline V CDR1 and CDR2: DFQATT, SNEGSKA (reference sequence). The CDR3 runs to 12 residues. Trimming stripped 4 bases from V and 6 bases from J, with 11 bases between. The CDR3 spells CSATTEGDTQYF. The CDR3 DNA reads as TGCAGTGCTACTACAGAGGGCGATACGCAGTATTTT.

This clonotype has more than one count but fewer than ten. The rearrangement links TRBV5-1 to TRBJ2-5; D is uncertain. Germline-derived CDR1 and CDR2 are SGHRS and YFSETQ. The V end lost 0 bases, the J end lost 4 bases, and 10 bases lay between the germline ends. CDR3 length: 14 amino acids. CDR3 region: CASSLAVRGETQYF. For the CDR3, the DNA is TGCGCCAGCAGCTTGGCGGTCCGTGGAGAGACCCAGTACTTC.

The chain recombines TRBV7-9 with TRBJ1-1; no firm D call. V was pared by 5 bases and J by 5 bases, with 15 bases between. Per germline, CDR1 SEHNR and CDR2 FQNEAQ (reference sequence). This CDR3 comprises 14 residues. Written as DNA, the CDR3 is TGTGCCAGCAGCGGAGAGGCCCGGAAGACTGAAGCTTTCTTT. Protein sequence: CASSGEARKTEAFF.

This clonotype has only a few counts. The chain has TRBV20-1 and TRBJ1-2; D unclear. Per the germline V gene, CDR1 is DFQATT and CDR2 is SNEGSKA (reference sequence). Deletions cut 0 bases from V and 4 bases from J, with 15 bases between. The CDR3 runs to 15 residues. The CDR3 region has the DNA TGCAGTGCTAGAGATCTCGCAGCCCCCTTCTATGGCTACACCTTC. Encoded protein: CSARDLAAPFYGYTF.

This clonotype turned up a few times. The rearrangement joins TRBV20-1 to TRBJ1-1, with 9 positions matching TRBD1. CDR1 is DFQATT, CDR2 SNEGSKA, per germline (reference sequence). This CDR3 is built from 17 residues. J was trimmed by 1 base and V by 0 bases; bases with no gene match: 9. CDR3: CSARDLRRTGENTEAFF. The CDR3 bases are TGCAGTGCTAGAGATCTCCGGAGGACAGGGGAGAACACTGAAGCTTTCTTT.

The sample holds a few counts of this clonotype. The CDR3 loop is CASSSHTGTNTEAFF. CDR3 coding DNA: TGTGCCAGCAGTAGCCATACGGGGACGAACACTGAAGCTTTCTTT. The chain uses TRBV6-1 and TRBJ1-1, with TRBD1 as a possible D gene (5 bases). Germline V gene lookup returns CDR1 MNHNS and CDR2 SASEGT. The CDR3 extends over 15 amino acids. V shed 5 bases and J shed 1 base, with 14 bases lying between them.

The chain joins TRBV20-1 to TRBJ2-1, with 11 bases matching TRBD2. Per the germline V gene, CDR1 is DFQATT and CDR2 is SNEGSKA (reference sequence). V lost 1 base to trimming and J lost 6 bases; unmatched junction nucleotides: 5. This CDR3 is built from 15 residues. The CDR3 loop reads CSARAIAGGVNEQFF. DNA for the CDR3: TGCAGTGCTAGAGCGATAGCGGGAGGGGTCAATGAGCAGTTCTTC.

This clonotype has a handful of counts. The chain has TRBV9 and TRBJ1-1, with D unresolved. The V and J ends lost 0 bases and 5 bases respectively, with 8 bases between them. CDR3 length equals 13 residues. CDR1 and CDR2 (germline): SGDLS, YYNGEE. The CDR3 DNA reads TGTGCCAGCAGCGTAGGAAGATGGACTGAAGCTTTCTTT. Encoded protein: CASSVGRWTEAFF.

There are a few counts of this clonotype. The chain is built from TRBV20-1 and TRBJ1-5; the D is unclear. CDR1 and CDR2 from the germline V gene are DFQATT and SNEGSKA (reference sequence). Trimming left V 3 bases short and J 10 bases short, with 13 bases between. This CDR3 region has 12 residues. Written as DNA, the CDR3 is TGCAGTGCTAGCCTCATGGCAGGACCCCAGCATTTT. Translating it yields CSASLMAGPQHF.

In DNA form, the CDR3 reads TGTGCCAGCAGCACACGACAGATCTATGGCTACACCTTC. Amino acids: CASSTRQIYGYTF. This chain joins TRBV11-2 and TRBJ1-2; D perhaps matches TRBD1 (5 bases). The CDR3 is 13 residues long. Germline assignment: CDR1 SGHAT and CDR2 FQNNGV. V lost 5 bases and J lost 4, with 11 bases in between.

This clonotype was seen a handful of times. This rearrangement joins TRBV10-3 to TRBJ2-5; D not resolved. Between the trimmed V and J ends, which lost 0 bases and 5 bases, there was a span of 13 bases. In germline, CDR1 is ENHRY, CDR2 SYGVKD. There are 15 residues in the CDR3. CDR3 sequence (DNA): TGTGCCATCAGTGAGTCGGAAGGGTTCAGGGAGACCCAGTACTTC. Translated: CAISESEGFRETQYF.

In its sample, this clonotype was seen many times. The chain couples TRBV12-3 or TRBV12-4 to TRBJ2-2, with D possibly matching TRBD1 (6 bases). The V gene lost 6 bases and the J gene lost 2 bases, with 10 bases spanning the gap. This CDR3 is 14 amino acids long. CDR3: CASRGDTNTGELFF. The CDR3 nucleotides read TGTGCCAGCAGGGGGGACACCAACACCGGGGAGCTGTTTTTT.

This clonotype showed up just a few times. The chain recombines TRBV6-2 or TRBV6-3 with TRBJ1-2; TRBD1 might be the D (5 bases). The CDR3 runs 14 residues. Germline V gene data show CDR1 as MNHEY and CDR2 as SVGEGT. The germline V and J ends were trimmed by 6 bases and 5 bases, with 16 bases remaining between them. CDR3 coding DNA: TGTGCCAGCAGCCGTGCCTCAGGGAATTATGGCTACACCTTC. This encodes CASSRASGNYGYTF.

V and J are TRBV7-8 and TRBJ1-1, with D hard to call. The CDR3 loop spans 15 amino acids. The V gene's germline CDR1 is SGHVS and CDR2 FQNEAQ. The ends were cut back, 2 bases at V and 0 bases at J, with 10 bases in the middle. The CDR3 DNA follows: TGTGCCAGCAGCTTACAAATTGTGTTGAACACTGAAGCTTTCTTT. As protein: CASSLQIVLNTEAFF.

In this sample, this clonotype turned up a few times. V usage is TRBV15 and J usage is TRBJ1-6; the match to TRBD1 covers 10 bases. The V gene's germline CDR1 is LNHNV and CDR2 YYDKDF (reference sequence). CDR3 size: 15 residues. With V trimmed by 4 bases and J by 5 bases, 2 bases remained unmatched. The CDR3 coding sequence is TGTGCCACCAGCATCGGGACAGGGGATAATTCACCCCTCCACTTT. Protein product: CATSIGTGDNSPLHF.

This clonotype showed up just a few times. The chain links TRBV10-3 to TRBJ2-7; D remains ambiguous. Germline CDR1 reads ENHRY; CDR2 reads SYGVKD. CDR3 size: 15 residues. The V gene lost 2 bases and the J gene lost 0 bases, with 11 bases spanning the gap. The CDR3 coding sequence is TGTGCCATCAGTGAGAGCACCCGGAGCTCCTACGAGCAGTACTTC. It encodes CAISESTRSSYEQYF.

This clonotype was observed many times. V is TRBV5-5 and J is TRBJ1-4; unclear D gene. Trimming cost V 0 bases and J 11 bases, with 14 bases left between them. CDR3 length: 14 residues. CDR1 is SGHKS and CDR2 is YYEKEE in the germline V gene (reference sequence). For the CDR3, the DNA is TGTGCCAGCAGCTTGGGGCAGACTGCCGGGAAACTGTTTTTT. Translating gives CASSLGQTAGKLFF.

This clonotype was counted a few times. The gene calls are TRBV7-2 and TRBJ2-3; D possibly corresponds to TRBD1 (6 bases). CDR1 and CDR2 (germline): SGHTA, FQGNSA. The CDR3 has 16 residues. V lost 5 bases and J lost 0, with 15 bases in between. CDR3 bases: TGTGCCAGCAGCCCGCGGGCTAGGGGGAGCACAGATACGCAGTATTTT. Its translation is CASSPRARGSTDTQYF. The full variable domain, in which reference TRBV7-2 and TRBJ2-3 provide the parts outside the CDR3, is GAGVSQSPSNKVTEKGKDVELRCDPISGHTALYWYRQSLGQGLEFLIYFQGNSAPDKSGLPSDRFSAERTGGSVSTLTIQRTQQEDSAVYLCASSPRARGSTDTQYFGPGTRLTVL.

The table lists this clonotype with a few counts. For the CDR3, the DNA is TGTGCCAGCAGTGAAGTCCCCTATCAGCCCCAGCATTTT. This sequence encodes CASSEVPYQPQHF. V gene TRBV6-1 combines with J gene TRBJ1-5; D call uncertain. Germline V gene data show CDR1 as MNHNS and CDR2 as SASEGT. The length of the CDR3 is 13 residues. Trimming cost V 1 base and J 5 bases, with 6 bases left between them.

Many counts were recorded for this clonotype. The rearrangement links TRBV5-1 to TRBJ2-1, with TRBD2 matching over 11 bases. Losses at the gene ends were 7 bases for V and 8 bases for J; bases not matched to a gene: 11. Germline CDR1 SGHRS, CDR2 YFSETQ. CDR3 length: 15 residues. CDR3 bases: TGCGCCAGCTCGTCGTTAGCGGGAGGGGTCCATGAGCAGTTCTTC. Protein product: CASSSLAGGVHEQFF.